This paragraph reports one T cell receptor (beta chain). As yet, its antigen is unknown. Time point described: blood 4 weeks post-SBRT, at nephrectomy. Stated treatment: 15 Gy SBRT to primary tumor, nephrectomy 4 weeks later. Nephrectomy followed 15 Gy stereotactic body radiation by 4 weeks. Serial blood draws occurred at baseline and 2 and 4 weeks post-SBRT. Clear cell pathology was present in this patient's renal cell carcinoma. The data were obtained in a study of radiation and T cells in renal cell carcinoma. Trimming pared 3 bases from V and 4 bases from J, leaving 18 bases between. The CDR3 is 16 amino acids. Per germline, CDR1 LNHDA and CDR2 SQIVND (reference sequence). Method: immunoSEQ multiplex PCR; TCRdb's copy keeps in-frame clones and lacks some. The table includes approximately 80,000 clones, nearly 90% detected once. Whole-study results and caveats: Top tumor clonotypes rose in blood 2 weeks post-radiation, then contracted.

The starting material was blood, obtained from a patient whose treatment included radiotherapy and nephrectomy. This sequence joins TRBV19 and TRBJ2-5, with D perhaps TRBD1 (6 bases). The sequence was obtained from a woman in her seventies with renal cell carcinoma. The CDR3, as DNA: TGTGCCAGTAGTATCGCCCCCCAATGGGGGCTAGAGACCCAGTACTTC. Protein product: CASSIAPQWGLETQYF.